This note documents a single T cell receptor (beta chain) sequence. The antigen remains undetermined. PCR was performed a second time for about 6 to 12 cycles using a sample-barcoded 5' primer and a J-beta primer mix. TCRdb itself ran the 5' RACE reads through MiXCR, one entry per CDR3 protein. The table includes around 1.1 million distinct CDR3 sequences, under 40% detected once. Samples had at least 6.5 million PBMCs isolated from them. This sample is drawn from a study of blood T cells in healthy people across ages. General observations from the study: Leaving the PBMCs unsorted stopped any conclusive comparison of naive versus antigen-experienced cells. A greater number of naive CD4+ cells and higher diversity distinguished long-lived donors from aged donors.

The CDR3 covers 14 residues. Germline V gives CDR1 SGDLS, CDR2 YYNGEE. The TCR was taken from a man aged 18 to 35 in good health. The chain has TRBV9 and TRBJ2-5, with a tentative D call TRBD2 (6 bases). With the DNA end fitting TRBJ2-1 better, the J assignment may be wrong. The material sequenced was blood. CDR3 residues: CASSVGTTQETQFF. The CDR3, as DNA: TGTGCCAGCAGCGTAGGGACTACCCAAGAGACCCAGTTCTTC.